This TCR beta chain was captured by sequencing in a study of STAT5B mutations in CD4+ large granular lymphocyte leukemia. Points from the study as a whole: 8/27 top patient clones versus 2/35 control clones were TRBV06-family. Patient CD4-sorted repertoires stayed more clonal than healthy ones after leukemic-clone removal.

This CDR3 contains 14 residues. V lost 4 bases and J lost 7; bases outside the gene matches: 6. About this clone itself: Its cognate antigen is unknown.

The assay was run at survey level. TCRdb's table, derived via immunoSEQ multiplex PCR, lists solely in-frame clones and lacks some. The sample consists of about 22,000 clones, over 80% of them appearing once. The TCR was taken from a human donor in good health. The chain employs TRBV5-3 and TRBJ1-4; TRBD1 matches at 8 bases. TRBV5-3 is treated as an ORF (open reading frame) with a function not yet certain. The sequenced material came from CD4+ T cells from blood buffy coats. This chain's CDR3 is CARSASGGGEKLFF. CDR3 sequence (DNA): TGTGCCAGAAGCGCGTCAGGGGGCGGTGAAAAACTGTTTTTT.